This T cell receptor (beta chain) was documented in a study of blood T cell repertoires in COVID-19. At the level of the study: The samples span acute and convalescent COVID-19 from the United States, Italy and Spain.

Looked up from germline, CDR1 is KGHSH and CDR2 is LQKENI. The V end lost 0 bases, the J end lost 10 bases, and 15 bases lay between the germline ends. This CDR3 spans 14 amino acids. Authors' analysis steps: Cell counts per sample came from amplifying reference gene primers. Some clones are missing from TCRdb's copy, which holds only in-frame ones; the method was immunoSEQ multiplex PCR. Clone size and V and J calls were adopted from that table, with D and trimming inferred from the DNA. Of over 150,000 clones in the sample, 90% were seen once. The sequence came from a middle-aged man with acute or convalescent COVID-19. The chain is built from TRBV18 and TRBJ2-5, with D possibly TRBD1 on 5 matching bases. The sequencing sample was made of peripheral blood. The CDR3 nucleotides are TGTGCCAGCTCACCACCTAGCCCCCAGGGTCTCCAGTACTTC. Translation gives CASSPPSPQGLQYF.